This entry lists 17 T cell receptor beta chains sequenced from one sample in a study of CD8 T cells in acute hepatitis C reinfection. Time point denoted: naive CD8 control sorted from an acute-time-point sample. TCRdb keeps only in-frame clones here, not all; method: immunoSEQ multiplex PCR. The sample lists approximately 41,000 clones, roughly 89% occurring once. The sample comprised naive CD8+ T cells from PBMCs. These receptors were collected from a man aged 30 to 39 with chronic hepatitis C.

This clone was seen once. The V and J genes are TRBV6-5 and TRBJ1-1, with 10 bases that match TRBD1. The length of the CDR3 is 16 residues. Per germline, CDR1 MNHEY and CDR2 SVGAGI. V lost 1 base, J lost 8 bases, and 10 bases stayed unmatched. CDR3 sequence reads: CASSYFPRDRGIEAFF. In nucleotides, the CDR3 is TGTGCCAGCAGTTACTTCCCCCGGGACAGGGGTATCGAAGCTTTCTTT.

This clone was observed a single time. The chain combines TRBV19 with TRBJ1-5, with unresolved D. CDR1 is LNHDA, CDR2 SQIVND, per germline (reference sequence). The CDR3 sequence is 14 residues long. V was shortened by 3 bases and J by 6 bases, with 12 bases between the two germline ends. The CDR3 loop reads CASSIGPSLQPQHF. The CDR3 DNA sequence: TGTGCCAGTAGTATCGGGCCTAGTCTTCAGCCCCAGCATTTT.

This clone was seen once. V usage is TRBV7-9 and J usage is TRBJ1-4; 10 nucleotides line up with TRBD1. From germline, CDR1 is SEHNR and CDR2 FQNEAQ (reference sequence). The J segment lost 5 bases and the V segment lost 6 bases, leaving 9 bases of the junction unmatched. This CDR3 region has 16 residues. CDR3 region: CASSYFLGQGNEKLFF. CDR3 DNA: TGTGCCAGCAGTTATTTTCTGGGACAGGGGAATGAAAAACTGTTTTTT. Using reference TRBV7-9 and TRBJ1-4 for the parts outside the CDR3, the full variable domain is DTGVSQNPRHKITKRGQNVTFRCDPISEHNRLYWYRQTLGQGPEFLTYFQNEAQLEKSRLLSDRFSAERPKGSFSTLEIQRTEQGDSAMYLCASSYFLGQGNEKLFFGSGTQLSVL.

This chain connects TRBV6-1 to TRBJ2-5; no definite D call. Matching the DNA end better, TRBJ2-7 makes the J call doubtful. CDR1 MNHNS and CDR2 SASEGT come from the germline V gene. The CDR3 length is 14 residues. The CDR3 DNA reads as TGTGCCAGCAGTGCGTCGGCGTATACCTACGAGCAGTACTTC. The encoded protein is CASSASAYTYEQYF.

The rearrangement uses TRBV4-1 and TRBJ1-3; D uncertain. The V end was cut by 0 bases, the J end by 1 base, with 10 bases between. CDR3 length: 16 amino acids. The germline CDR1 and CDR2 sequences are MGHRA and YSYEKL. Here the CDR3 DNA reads TGCGCCAGCAGCCAAGATGACTCGGGATCTGGAAACACCATATATTTT. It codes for CASSQDDSGSGNTIYF.

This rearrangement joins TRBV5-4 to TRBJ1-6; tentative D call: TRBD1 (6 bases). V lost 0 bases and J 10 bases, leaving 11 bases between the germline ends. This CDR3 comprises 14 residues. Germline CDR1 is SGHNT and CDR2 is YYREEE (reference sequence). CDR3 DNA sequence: TGTGCCAGCAGCTTGGAGGGGGGGAAATCACCCCTCCACTTT. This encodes CASSLEGGKSPLHF.

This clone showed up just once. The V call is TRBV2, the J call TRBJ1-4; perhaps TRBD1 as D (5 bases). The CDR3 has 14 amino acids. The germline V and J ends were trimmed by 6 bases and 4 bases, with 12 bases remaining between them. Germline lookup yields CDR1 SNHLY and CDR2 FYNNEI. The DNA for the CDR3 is TGTGCCAGCAGCACGGGACGGATTAATGAAAAACTGTTTTTT. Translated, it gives CASSTGRINEKLFF.

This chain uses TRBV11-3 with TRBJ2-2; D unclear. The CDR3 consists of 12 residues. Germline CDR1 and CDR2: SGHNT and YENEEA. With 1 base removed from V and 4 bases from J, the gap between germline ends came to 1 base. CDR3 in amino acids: CASSLGTGELFF. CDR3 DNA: TGTGCCAGCAGCTTAGGCACCGGGGAGCTGTTTTTT.

As DNA, the CDR3 is TGTGCCAGCAGTTTCCAAGCAGGGGTCGGCACTGAAGCTTTCTTT. Its protein product is CASSFQAGVGTEAFF. The chain couples TRBV27 to TRBJ1-1, with a tentative D call TRBD1 (6 bases). The CDR3 totals 15 residues. The V gene's germline CDR1 is MNHEY and CDR2 SMNVEV (reference sequence). Between the trimmed V and J ends, which lost 3 bases and 4 bases, there was a span of 15 bases.

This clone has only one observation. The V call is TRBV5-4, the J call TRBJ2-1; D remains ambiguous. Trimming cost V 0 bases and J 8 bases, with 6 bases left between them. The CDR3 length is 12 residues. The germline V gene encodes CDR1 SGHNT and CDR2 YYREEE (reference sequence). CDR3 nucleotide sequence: TGTGCCAGCAGCTTGGTTGGGTATGAGCAGTTCTTC. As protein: CASSLVGYEQFF.

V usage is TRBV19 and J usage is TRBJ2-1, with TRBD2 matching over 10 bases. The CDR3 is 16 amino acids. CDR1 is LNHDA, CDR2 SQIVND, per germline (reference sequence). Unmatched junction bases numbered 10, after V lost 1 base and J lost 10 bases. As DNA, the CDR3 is TGTGCCAGTAGTATAGGGGGGCTAGCGGGAGCGGGCGAGCAGTTCTTC. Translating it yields CASSIGGLAGAGEQFF.

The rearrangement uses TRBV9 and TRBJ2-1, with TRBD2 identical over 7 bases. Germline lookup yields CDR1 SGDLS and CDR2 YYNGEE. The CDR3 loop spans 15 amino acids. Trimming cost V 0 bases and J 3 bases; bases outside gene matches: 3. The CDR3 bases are TGTGCCAGCAGCGTAGCTAGCGGATTCTACAATGAGCAGTTCTTC. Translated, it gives CASSVASGFYNEQFF. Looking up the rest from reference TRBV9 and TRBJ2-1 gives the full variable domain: DSGVTQTPKHLITATGQRVTLRCSPRSGDLSVYWYQQSLDQGLQFLIQYYNGEERAKGNILERFSAQQFPDLHSELNLSSLELGDSALYFCASSVASGFYNEQFFGPGTRLTVL.

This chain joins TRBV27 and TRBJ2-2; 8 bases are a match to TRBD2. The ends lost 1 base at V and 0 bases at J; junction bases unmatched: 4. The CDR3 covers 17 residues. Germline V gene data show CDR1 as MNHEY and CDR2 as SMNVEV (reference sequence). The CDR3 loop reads CASSLYLGGANTGELFF. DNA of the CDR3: TGTGCCAGCAGTTTATACCTCGGGGGGGCGAACACCGGGGAGCTGTTTTTT.

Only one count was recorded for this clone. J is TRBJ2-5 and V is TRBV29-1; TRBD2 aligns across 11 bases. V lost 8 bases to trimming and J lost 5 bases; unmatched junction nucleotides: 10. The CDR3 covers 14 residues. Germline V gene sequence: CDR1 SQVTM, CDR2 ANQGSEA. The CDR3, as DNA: TGCAGCCACACTAGCGGGAGATCGAGGGAGACCCAGTACTTC. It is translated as CSHTSGRSRETQYF.

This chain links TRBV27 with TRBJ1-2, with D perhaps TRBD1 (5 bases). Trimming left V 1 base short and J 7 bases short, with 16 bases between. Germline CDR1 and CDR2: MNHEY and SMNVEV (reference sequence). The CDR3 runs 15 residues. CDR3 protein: CASSLYGTDRGGYTF. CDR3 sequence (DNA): TGTGCCAGCAGTTTATATGGGACCGATAGGGGTGGCTACACCTTC.

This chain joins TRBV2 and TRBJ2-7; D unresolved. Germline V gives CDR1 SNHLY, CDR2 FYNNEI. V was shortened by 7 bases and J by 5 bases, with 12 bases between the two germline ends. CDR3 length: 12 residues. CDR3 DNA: TGTGCCAGCATCGCATGGTCCGACGAGCAGTACTTC. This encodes CASIAWSDEQYF.

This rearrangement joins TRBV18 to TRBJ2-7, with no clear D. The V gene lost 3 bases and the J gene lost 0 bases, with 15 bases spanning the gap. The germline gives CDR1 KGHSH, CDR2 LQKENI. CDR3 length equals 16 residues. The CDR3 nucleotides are TGTGCCAGCTCACCCTGGAAAGGTGGGTACTCCTACGAGCAGTACTTC. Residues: CASSPWKGGYSYEQYF.